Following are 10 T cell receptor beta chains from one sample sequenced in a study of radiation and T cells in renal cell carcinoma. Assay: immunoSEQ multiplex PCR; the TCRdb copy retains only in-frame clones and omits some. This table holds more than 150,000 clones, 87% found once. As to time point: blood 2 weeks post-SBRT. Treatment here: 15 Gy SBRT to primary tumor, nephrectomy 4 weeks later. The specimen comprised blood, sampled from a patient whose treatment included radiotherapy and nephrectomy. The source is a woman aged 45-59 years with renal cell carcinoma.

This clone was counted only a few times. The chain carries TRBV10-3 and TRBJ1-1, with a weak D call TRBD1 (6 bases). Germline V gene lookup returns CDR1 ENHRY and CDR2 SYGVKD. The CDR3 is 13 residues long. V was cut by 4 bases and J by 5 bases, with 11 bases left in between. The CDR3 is CAISGTTGTEAFF. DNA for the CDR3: TGTGCCATCAGTGGGACCACAGGGACTGAAGCTTTCTTT.

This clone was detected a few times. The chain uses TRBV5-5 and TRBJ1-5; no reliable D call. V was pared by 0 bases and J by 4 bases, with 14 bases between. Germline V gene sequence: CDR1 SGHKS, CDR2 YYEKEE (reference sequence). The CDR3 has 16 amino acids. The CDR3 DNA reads TGTGCCAGCAGCTTGGCCTACCCTGCGGCTAATCAGCCCCAGCATTTT. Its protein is CASSLAYPAANQPQHF.

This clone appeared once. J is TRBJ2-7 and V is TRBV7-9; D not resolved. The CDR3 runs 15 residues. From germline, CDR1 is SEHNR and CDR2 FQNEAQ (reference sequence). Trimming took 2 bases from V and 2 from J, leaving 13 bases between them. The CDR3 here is CASSLNGYRTYEQYF. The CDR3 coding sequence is TGTGCCAGCAGCTTAAATGGGTATAGGACCTACGAGCAGTACTTC.

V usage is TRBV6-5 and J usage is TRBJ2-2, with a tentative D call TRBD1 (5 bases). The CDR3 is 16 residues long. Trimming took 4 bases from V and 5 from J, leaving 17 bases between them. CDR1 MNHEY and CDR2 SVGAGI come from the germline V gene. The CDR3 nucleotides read TGTGCCAGCAGTTCAATAGAAGGGGCGCAAACCGGGGAGCTGTTTTTT. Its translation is CASSSIEGAQTGELFF.

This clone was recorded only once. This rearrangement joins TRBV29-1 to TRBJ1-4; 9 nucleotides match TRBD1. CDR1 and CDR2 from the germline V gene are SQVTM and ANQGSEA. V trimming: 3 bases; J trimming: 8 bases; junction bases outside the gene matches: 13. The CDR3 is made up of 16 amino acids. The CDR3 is CSVDRQGEGSGEKLFF. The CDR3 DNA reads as TGCAGCGTTGACAGACAGGGGGAGGGATCGGGAGAAAAACTGTTTTTT.

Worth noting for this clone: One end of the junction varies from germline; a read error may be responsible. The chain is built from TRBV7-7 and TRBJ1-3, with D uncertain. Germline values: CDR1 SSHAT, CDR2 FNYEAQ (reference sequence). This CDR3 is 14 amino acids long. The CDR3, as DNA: TGTGCTAGCACAGATGACGGGAAACGAAACACCATATATTTT. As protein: CASTDDGKRNTIYF. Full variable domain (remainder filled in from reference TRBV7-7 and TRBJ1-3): GAGVSQSPRYKVTKRGQDVTLRCDPISSHATLYWYQQALGQGPEFLTYFNYEAQPDKSGLPSDRFSAERPEGSISTLTIQRTEQRDSAMYRCASTDDGKRNTIYFGEGSWLTVV.

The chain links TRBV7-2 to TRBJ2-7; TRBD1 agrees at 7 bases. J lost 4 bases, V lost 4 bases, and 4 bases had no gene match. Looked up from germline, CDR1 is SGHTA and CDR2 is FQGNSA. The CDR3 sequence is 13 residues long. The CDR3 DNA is TGTGCCAGCAGCTATCAGGGGGTTTACGAGCAGTACTTC. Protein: CASSYQGVYEQYF.

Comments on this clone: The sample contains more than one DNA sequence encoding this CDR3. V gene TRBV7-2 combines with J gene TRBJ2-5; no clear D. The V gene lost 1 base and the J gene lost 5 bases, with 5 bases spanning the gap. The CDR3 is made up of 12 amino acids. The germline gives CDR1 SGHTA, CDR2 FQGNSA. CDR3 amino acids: CASSLGWETQYF. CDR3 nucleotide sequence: TGTGCCAGCAGCTTAGGTTGGGAGACCCAGTACTTC.

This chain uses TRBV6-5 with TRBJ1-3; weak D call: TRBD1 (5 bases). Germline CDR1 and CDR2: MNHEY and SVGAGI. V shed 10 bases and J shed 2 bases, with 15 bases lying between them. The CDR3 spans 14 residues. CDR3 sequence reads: CATRPPGTGNTIYF. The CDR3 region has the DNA TGTGCCACCCGCCCGCCAGGGACTGGAAACACCATATATTTT.

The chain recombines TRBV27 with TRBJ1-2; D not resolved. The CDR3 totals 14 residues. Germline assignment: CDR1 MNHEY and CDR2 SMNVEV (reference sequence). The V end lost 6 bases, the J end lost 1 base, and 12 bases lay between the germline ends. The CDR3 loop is CASRALGINYGYTF. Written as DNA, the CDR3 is TGTGCCAGCAGGGCGCTAGGAATTAACTATGGCTACACCTTC.